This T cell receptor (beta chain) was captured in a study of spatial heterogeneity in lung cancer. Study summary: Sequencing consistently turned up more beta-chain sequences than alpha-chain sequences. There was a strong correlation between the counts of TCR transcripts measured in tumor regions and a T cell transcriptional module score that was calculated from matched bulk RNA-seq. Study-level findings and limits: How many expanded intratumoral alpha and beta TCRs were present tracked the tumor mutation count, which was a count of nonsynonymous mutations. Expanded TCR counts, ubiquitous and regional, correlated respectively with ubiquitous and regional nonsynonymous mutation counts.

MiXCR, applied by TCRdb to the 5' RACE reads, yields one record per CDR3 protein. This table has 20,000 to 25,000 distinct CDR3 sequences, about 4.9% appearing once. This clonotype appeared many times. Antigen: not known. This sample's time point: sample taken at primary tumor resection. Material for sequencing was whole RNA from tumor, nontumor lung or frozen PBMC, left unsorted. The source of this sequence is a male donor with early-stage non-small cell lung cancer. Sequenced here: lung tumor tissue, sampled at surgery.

This chain's CDR3 is CASSLNLGTYEQYF. The CDR3 DNA follows: TGTGCCAGCAGCTTAAACCTGGGGACCTACGAGCAGTACTTC. The rearrangement joins TRBV7-9 to TRBJ2-7; D call uncertain. CDR1 and CDR2 (germline): SEHNR, FQNEAQ (reference sequence). Trimming pared 2 bases from V and 2 bases from J, leaving 10 bases between. The CDR3 length is 14 residues.